Each of the 4 T cell receptor beta chains below was sequenced from the same sample in a study of vaccination and CD4 T cells after COVID-19. MiXCR, applied by TCRdb to the PCR reads, yields one record per CDR3 protein. The sample records about 20,000 distinct CDR3 sequences, around 62% being singletons. Sequences were derived from CD4+ T cells from blood, sampled before SARS-CoV-2 vaccination. Every receptor here comes from a human donor who had recovered from COVID-19.

This rearrangement joins TRBV18 to TRBJ1-5, with 10 bases that match TRBD1. The CDR3 has 14 amino acids. The V gene end was trimmed by 5 bases and the J gene end by 5 bases; junction bases not matched to a gene: 3. The germline gives CDR1 KGHSH, CDR2 LQKENI. The CDR3 nucleotides read TGTGCCAGCTCAAGGACAGGGGGGCATCAGCCCCAGCATTTT. It encodes CASSRTGGHQPQHF.

This clonotype turned up a few times. The chain uses TRBV6-2 or TRBV6-3 and TRBJ1-5; D is uncertain. The CDR3 sequence is 15 residues long. The V gene lost 2 bases and the J gene lost 0 bases, with 8 bases spanning the gap. CDR1 is MNHEY, CDR2 SVGEGT, per germline. This CDR3 is CASSYPGSSNQPQHF. The CDR3 coding sequence is TGTGCCAGCAGTTACCCCGGGAGTAGCAATCAGCCCCAGCATTTT.

The table lists this clonotype with a few counts. The chain employs TRBV20-1 and TRBJ2-7, with 8 positions matching TRBD1. J lost 6 bases, V lost 2 bases, and 6 bases had no gene match. The CDR3 has 13 amino acids. Germline assignment: CDR1 DFQATT and CDR2 SNEGSKA (reference sequence). The CDR3 here is CSARTDREGEQYF. In DNA, the CDR3 is TGCAGTGCTAGAACGGACAGGGAAGGCGAGCAGTACTTC.

The chain is built from TRBV6-1 and TRBJ2-7; TRBD1 aligns across 8 bases. The J segment lost 10 bases and the V segment lost 3 bases, leaving 5 bases of the junction unmatched. CDR1 is MNHNS and CDR2 is SASEGT in the germline V gene. The CDR3 totals 12 residues. The chain's CDR3 is CASSESRGRQYF. CDR3 nucleotides: TGTGCCAGCAGTGAGAGCAGGGGGCGCCAGTACTTC.